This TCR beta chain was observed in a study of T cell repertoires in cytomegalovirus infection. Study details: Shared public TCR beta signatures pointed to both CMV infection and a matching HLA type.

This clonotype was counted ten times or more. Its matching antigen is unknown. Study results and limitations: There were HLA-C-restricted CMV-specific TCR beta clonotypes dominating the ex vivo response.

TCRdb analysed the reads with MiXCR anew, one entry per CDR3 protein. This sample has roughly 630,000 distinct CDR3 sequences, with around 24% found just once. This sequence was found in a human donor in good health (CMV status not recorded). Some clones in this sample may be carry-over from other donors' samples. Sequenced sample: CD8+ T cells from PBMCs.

The CDR3 DNA is TGTGCCAGCAGCTTACGAGCTAGCGGGGGGCCTTTCCACAATGAGCAGTTCTTC. It codes for CASSLRASGGPFHNEQFF. This chain uses TRBV7-8 with TRBJ2-1; 11 nucleotides align to TRBD2. The CDR3 totals 18 residues. V was clipped by 2 bases and J by 5 bases; unmatched bases: 11. Germline V CDR1 and CDR2: SGHVS, FQNEAQ.